This TCR beta chain was sequenced in a study of T cell changes during pregnancy in multiple sclerosis. This clone showed up just a few times. TCRdb keeps only in-frame clones here, not all; method: immunoSEQ multiplex PCR. The sample has 100,000 or so clones, almost 95% seen once; the top ten hold about 2.4%. V trimming: 5 bases; J trimming: 11 bases; junction bases outside the gene matches: 13. The germline V gene has CDR1 SGHVS and CDR2 FQNEAQ. There are 15 residues in the CDR3. Sequenced here: peripheral blood, sampled in the third trimester of pregnancy. This chain joins TRBV7-8 and TRBJ1-3; 9 nucleotides line up with TRBD1. The sequence derives from a female donor with multiple sclerosis, enrolled in a pregnancy study. The CDR3 region is CASSPRTGDISPIYF. The DNA for the CDR3 is TGTGCCAGCAGCCCCCGGACAGGGGATATTAGCCCCATATATTTT.